These T cell receptor beta chains were read from a single sample in a study of T cells after yellow fever vaccination. TCRdb independently ran MiXCR on the 5' RACE reads; one entry per CDR3 protein. The repertoire has about 630,000 distinct CDR3 sequences, 9% to 15% of them found once; the top ten carry 14% to 15%. Sample: PBMCs, taken on the day of the yellow fever booster vaccination. The source of these receptors is a man aged 25-40 years who received the YFV17D yellow fever vaccine. Each CDR3 is given with its conserved first and last residue. The D gene is left open where the match is weak. A row's size may be missing; if present it is once, few, many or a size class.

J | size | D | V | length | CDR3 | DNA
TRBJ2-2 | - | - | TRBV5-4 | 14 | CASRSFGVTGELFF | TGTGCCAGCAGGTCCTTCGGGGTGACCGGGGAGCTGTTTTTT
TRBJ2-7 | - | TRBD2 | TRBV12-3/TRBV12-4 | 14 | CASSLSSGSNEQYF | TGTGCCAGCAGTTTATCCAGCGGGAGCAACGAGCAGTACTTC
TRBJ2-1 | few | - | TRBV12-3/TRBV12-4 | 11 | CASSLTAEQFF | TGTGCCAGCAGTTTAACGGCTGAGCAGTTCTTC
TRBJ2-1 | few | TRBD2 | TRBV29-1 | 12 | CSLGTRRNEQFF | TGCAGCCTAGGGACTAGACGGAATGAGCAGTTCTTC
TRBJ1-2 | - | TRBD1 | TRBV27 | 12 | CASSTTGGGYTF | TGTGCCAGCAGCACGACAGGGGGAGGCTACACCTTC
TRBJ1-4 | - | - | TRBV5-1 | 16 | CASSLGSFSTNEKLFF | TGCGCCAGCAGCTTGGGTAGCTTCTCAACTAATGAAAAACTGTTTTTT
TRBJ1-1 | - | TRBD1 | TRBV20-1 | 11 | CSATRGTEAFF | TGCAGTGCTACCAGGGGGACTGAAGCTTTCTTT
TRBJ1-5 | few | TRBD1 | TRBV3-1 | 15 | CASSPTTGTGEPQHF | TGTGCCAGCAGCCCGACTACCGGGACAGGGGAACCCCAGCATTTT
TRBJ2-1 | - | - | TRBV6-1 | 15 | CASSPRPAWGNEQFF | TGTGCCAGCAGCCCCCGACCGGCTTGGGGGAATGAGCAGTTCTTC
TRBJ2-3 | - | - | TRBV6-1 | 15 | CASSLRDFQEGTQYF | TGTGCCAGCAGTCTAAGGGACTTCCAGGAGGGTACGCAGTATTTT
TRBJ2-4 | - | TRBD1 | TRBV7-2 | 15 | CASSPGTGLGNIQYF | TGTGCCAGCAGCCCTGGGACAGGGCTCGGAAACATTCAGTACTTC
TRBJ2-3 | few | TRBD1 | TRBV4-3 | 13 | CASSPQGEDTQYF | TGCGCCAGCAGCCCTCAGGGGGAGGATACGCAGTATTTT
TRBJ2-1 | few | - | TRBV3-1 | 13 | CASSQDRGGAASF | TGTGCCAGCAGCCAAGATAGGGGGGGAGCGGCCTCCTTC
TRBJ2-7 | - | - | TRBV7-2 | 16 | CASSLVAGRSSYEQYF | TGTGCCAGCAGCTTAGTTGCGGGGCGAAGCTCCTACGAGCAGTACTTC
TRBJ2-7 | many | - | TRBV20-1 | 11 | CSAPSFGEQYF | TGCAGTGCTCCATCCTTCGGAGAGCAGTACTTC
TRBJ2-5 | - | - | TRBV6-2/TRBV6-3 | 13 | CASSYLRGETQYF | TGTGCCAGCAGTTACCTCCGGGGCGAGACCCAGTACTTC
TRBJ2-1 | few | TRBD2 | TRBV7-9 | 14 | CASSEAGTNNEQFF | TGTGCCAGCAGCGAAGCCGGGACTAACAATGAGCAGTTCTTC
TRBJ2-1 | - | - | TRBV6-4 | 12 | CPSDQGGREQFF | TGTCCCTCGGACCAGGGGGGCCGTGAGCAGTTCTTC
TRBJ1-2 | - | - | TRBV20-1 | 13 | CSASTQGAGGYTF | TGCAGTGCTAGCACGCAAGGGGCAGGAGGCTACACCTTC
TRBJ2-2 | - | - | TRBV3-1 | 15 | CASSHGPQLNGELFF | TGTGCCAGCAGCCATGGACCCCAGCTGAACGGGGAGCTGTTTTTT
TRBJ2-7 | - | - | TRBV28 | 13 | CASTQRAYYEQYF | TGTGCCAGTACCCAGCGAGCATACTACGAGCAGTACTTC
TRBJ2-5 | many | TRBD1 | TRBV5-1 | 15 | CASSRDSNRRETQYF | TGCGCCAGCAGCCGGGACAGTAATCGTCGGGAGACCCAGTACTTC
TRBJ2-5 | - | TRBD2 | TRBV5-4 | 15 | CASSSGLAGVRTQYF | TGTGCCAGCAGTTCAGGACTAGCGGGAGTGCGGACCCAGTACTTC
TRBJ2-2 | - | - | TRBV25-1 | 11 | CASSEAWELFF | TGTGCCAGCAGTGAAGCCTGGGAGCTGTTTTTT
TRBJ2-7 | - | TRBD2 | TRBV20-1 | 13 | CSAPLAGAKEQYF | TGCAGTGCTCCACTAGCGGGAGCGAAAGAGCAGTACTTC
TRBJ2-1 | once | TRBD2 | TRBV6-2/TRBV6-3 | 14 | CASSLAGRISEQFF | TGTGCCAGCAGTTTAGCGGGACGAATAAGTGAGCAGTTCTTC
TRBJ2-3 | - | TRBD2 | TRBV20-1 | 16 | CSALPLAGDHTDTQYF | TGCAGTGCCCTACCCCTAGCGGGAGATCACACAGATACGCAGTATTTT
TRBJ2-1 | - | - | TRBV23-1 | 17 | CASSQSKRPGRNNEQFF | TGCGCCAGCAGTCAATCTAAGCGTCCGGGTCGGAACAATGAGCAGTTCTTC
TRBJ1-5 | - | TRBD1 | TRBV10-3 | 14 | CAIGGTGAREPQHF | TGTGCCATCGGTGGGACAGGCGCCCGGGAGCCCCAGCATTTT
TRBJ2-3 | - | TRBD2 | TRBV20-1 | 16 | CSAGGGRGSWGDTQYF | TGCAGTGCGGGTGGCGGGAGGGGGTCATGGGGGGATACGCAGTATTTT
TRBJ2-2 | few | - | TRBV7-2 | 16 | CASSPPGDLKTGELFF | TGTGCCAGCAGTCCACCGGGAGACTTGAAAACCGGGGAGCTGTTTTTT
TRBJ2-3 | - | TRBD2 | TRBV20-1 | 15 | CSARDGREATDTQYF | TGCAGTGCTAGAGATGGGCGGGAGGCAACAGATACGCAGTATTTT
TRBJ1-2 | few | - | TRBV7-2 | 14 | CASSLNPGPYGYTF | TGTGCCAGCAGCTTAAATCCAGGGCCCTATGGCTACACCTTC
TRBJ2-7 | many | TRBD2 | TRBV7-8 | 15 | CASSSTSGGAYEQYF | TGTGCCAGCAGCTCGACTAGCGGGGGAGCCTACGAGCAGTACTTC
TRBJ2-1 | many | - | TRBV9 | 16 | CASSVAPLRRGYEQFF | TGTGCCAGCAGCGTAGCTCCCTTGCGGAGGGGCTATGAGCAGTTCTTC
TRBJ2-7 | few | TRBD2 | TRBV9 | 15 | CASSVGTSGVYEQYF | TGTGCCAGCAGCGTAGGGACTAGCGGGGTCTACGAGCAGTACTTC
TRBJ1-4 | few | - | TRBV20-1 | 13 | CSAWTASNEKLFF | TGCAGTGCCTGGACAGCCTCTAATGAAAAACTGTTTTTT
TRBJ2-1 | few | - | TRBV12-3/TRBV12-4 | 14 | CASSFSEGGNEQFF | TGTGCCAGCAGCTTCTCCGAGGGGGGGAATGAGCAGTTCTTC
TRBJ2-7 | - | - | TRBV20-1 | 14 | CSAGKGAGWYEQYF | TGCAGTGCTGGGAAAGGGGCCGGTTGGTACGAGCAGTACTTC
TRBJ2-7 | few | - | TRBV29-1 | 12 | CSVAPAGLEQYF | TGCAGCGTTGCCCCCGCAGGCCTCGAGCAGTACTTC
TRBJ2-2 | - | TRBD2 | TRBV10-3 | 15 | CAISGLADNTGELFF | TGTGCCATCAGTGGGCTAGCGGACAACACCGGGGAGCTGTTTTTT